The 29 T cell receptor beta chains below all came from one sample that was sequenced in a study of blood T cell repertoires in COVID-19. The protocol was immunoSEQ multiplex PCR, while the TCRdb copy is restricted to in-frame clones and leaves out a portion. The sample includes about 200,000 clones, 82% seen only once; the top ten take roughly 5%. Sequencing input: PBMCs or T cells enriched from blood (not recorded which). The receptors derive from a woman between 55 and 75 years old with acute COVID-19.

In nucleotides, the CDR3 is TGTGCCAGCAGCTTGGACACCGGCAGAGAAGCTTTCTTT. Residues: CASSLDTGREAFF. The chain couples TRBV7-2 to TRBJ1-1, with D perhaps TRBD1 (5 bases). The V end was cut by 3 bases, the J end by 8 bases, with 13 bases between. Germline CDR1 and CDR2: SGHTA and FQGNSA. There are 13 residues in the CDR3. The whole variable domain, filled in from reference TRBV7-2 and TRBJ1-1, reads GAGVSQSPSNKVTEKGKDVELRCDPISGHTALYWYRQSLGQGLEFLIYFQGNSAPDKSGLPSDRFSAERTGGSVSTLTIQRTQQEDSAVYLCASSLDTGREAFFGQGTRLTVV.

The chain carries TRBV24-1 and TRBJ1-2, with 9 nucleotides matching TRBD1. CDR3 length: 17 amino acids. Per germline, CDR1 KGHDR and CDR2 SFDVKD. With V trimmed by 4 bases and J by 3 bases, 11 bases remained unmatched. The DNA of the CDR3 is TGTGCCACCAGTGACTCTTCGGGGACAGGGAATGACTATGGCTACACCTTC. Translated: CATSDSSGTGNDYGYTF.

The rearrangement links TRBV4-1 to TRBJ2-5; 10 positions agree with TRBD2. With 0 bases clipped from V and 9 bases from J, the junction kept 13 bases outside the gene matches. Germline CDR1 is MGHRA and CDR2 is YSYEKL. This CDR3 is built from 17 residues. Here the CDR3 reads CASSQDSGLAAWRAQYF. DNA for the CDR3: TGCGCCAGCAGCCAAGATTCAGGACTAGCGGCGTGGAGGGCCCAGTACTTC.

CDR3 in DNA: TGTGCCAGTACGACTAGCGGGAGGTCGGGCGAGCAGTACTTC. Residues: CASTTSGRSGEQYF. The chain is built from TRBV19 and TRBJ2-7; 13 positions agree with TRBD2. J lost 6 bases, V lost 7 bases, and 6 bases had no gene match. The germline CDR1 and CDR2 sequences are LNHDA and SQIVND (reference sequence). The CDR3 runs 14 residues.

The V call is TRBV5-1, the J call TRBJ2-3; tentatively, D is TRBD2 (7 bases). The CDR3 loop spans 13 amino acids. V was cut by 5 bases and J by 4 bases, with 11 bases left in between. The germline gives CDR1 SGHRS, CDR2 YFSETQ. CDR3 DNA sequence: TGCGCCAGCAGAAGGGGGGGGCCAGATACGCAGTATTTT. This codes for CASRRGGPDTQYF.

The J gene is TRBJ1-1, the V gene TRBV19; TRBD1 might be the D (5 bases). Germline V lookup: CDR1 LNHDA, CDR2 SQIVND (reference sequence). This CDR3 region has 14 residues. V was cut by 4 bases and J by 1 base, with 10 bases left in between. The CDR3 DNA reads TGTGCCAGTAGTAGCGGGAGGGGGAACACTGAAGCTTTCTTT. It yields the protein CASSSGRGNTEAFF. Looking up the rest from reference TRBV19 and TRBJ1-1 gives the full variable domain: DGGITQSPKYLFRKEGQNVTLSCEQNLNHDAMYWYRQDPGQGLRLIYYSQIVNDFQKGDIAEGYSVSREKKESFPLTVTSAQKNPTAFYLCASSSGRGNTEAFFGQGTRLTVV.

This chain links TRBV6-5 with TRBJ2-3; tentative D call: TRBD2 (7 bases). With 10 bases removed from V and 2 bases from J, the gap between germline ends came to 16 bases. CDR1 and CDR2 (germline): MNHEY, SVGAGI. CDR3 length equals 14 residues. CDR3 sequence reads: CATGGGQLTDTQYF. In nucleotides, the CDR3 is TGTGCCACGGGGGGCGGACAGCTCACAGATACGCAGTATTTT.

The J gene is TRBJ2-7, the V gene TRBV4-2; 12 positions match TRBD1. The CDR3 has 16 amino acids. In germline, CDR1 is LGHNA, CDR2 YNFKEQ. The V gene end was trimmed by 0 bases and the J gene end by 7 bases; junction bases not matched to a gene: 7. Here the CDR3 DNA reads TGTGCCAGCAGCCAAGAGCCGGGACAGGGGGCGGGGGAGCAGTACTTC. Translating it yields CASSQEPGQGAGEQYF.

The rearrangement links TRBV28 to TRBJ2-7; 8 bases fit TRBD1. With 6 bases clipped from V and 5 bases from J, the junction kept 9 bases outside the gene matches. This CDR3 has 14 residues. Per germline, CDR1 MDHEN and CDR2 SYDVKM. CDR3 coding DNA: TGTGCCAGCAGCACACGCAAACAGGGGGACGAGCAGTACTTC. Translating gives CASSTRKQGDEQYF.

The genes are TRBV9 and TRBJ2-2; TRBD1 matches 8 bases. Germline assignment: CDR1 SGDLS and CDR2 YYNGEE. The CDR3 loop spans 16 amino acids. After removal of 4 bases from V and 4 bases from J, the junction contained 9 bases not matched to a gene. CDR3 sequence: CASSFRTGLGTGELFF. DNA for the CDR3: TGTGCCAGCAGCTTTAGGACAGGGCTGGGCACCGGGGAGCTGTTTTTT.

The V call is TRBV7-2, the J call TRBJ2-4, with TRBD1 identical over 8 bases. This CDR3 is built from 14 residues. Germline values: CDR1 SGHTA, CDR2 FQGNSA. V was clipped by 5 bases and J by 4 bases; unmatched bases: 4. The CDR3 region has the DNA TGTGCCAGCAGCGCTAGACAGGGGAAAAACATTCAGTACTTC. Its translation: CASSARQGKNIQYF.

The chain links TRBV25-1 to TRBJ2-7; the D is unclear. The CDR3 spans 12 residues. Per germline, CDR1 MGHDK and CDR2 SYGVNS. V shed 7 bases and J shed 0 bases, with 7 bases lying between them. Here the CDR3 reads CASNSYSYEQYF. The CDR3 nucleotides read TGTGCCAGCAACTCGTACTCCTACGAGCAGTACTTC.

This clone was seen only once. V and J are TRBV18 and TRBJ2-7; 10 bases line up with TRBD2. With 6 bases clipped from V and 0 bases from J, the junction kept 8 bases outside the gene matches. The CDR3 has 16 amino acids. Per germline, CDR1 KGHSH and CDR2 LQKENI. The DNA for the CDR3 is TGTGCCAGCTCCTGGACTAGCGGAGCCAGCTCCTACGAGCAGTACTTC. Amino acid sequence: CASSWTSGASSYEQYF.

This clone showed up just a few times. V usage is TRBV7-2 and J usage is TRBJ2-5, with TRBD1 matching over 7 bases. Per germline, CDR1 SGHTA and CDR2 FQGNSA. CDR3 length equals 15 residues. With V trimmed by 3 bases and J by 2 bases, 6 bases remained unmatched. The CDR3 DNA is TGTGCCAGCAGCTTCGGGGACAGCCCTCAAGAGACCCAGTACTTC. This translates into CASSFGDSPQETQYF. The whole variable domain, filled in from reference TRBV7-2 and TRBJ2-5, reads GAGVSQSPSNKVTEKGKDVELRCDPISGHTALYWYRQSLGQGLEFLIYFQGNSAPDKSGLPSDRFSAERTGGSVSTLTIQRTQQEDSAVYLCASSFGDSPQETQYFGPGTRLLVL.

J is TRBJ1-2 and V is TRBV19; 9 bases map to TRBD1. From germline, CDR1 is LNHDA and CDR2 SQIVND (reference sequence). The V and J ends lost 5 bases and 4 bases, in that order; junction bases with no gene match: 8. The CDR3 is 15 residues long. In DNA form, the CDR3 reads TGTGCCAGTAGTGGACAGGGGAGCGTCACCTATGGCTACACCTTC. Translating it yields CASSGQGSVTYGYTF. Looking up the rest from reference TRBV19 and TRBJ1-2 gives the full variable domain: DGGITQSPKYLFRKEGQNVTLSCEQNLNHDAMYWYRQDPGQGLRLIYYSQIVNDFQKGDIAEGYSVSREKKESFPLTVTSAQKNPTAFYLCASSGQGSVTYGYTFGSGTRLTVV.

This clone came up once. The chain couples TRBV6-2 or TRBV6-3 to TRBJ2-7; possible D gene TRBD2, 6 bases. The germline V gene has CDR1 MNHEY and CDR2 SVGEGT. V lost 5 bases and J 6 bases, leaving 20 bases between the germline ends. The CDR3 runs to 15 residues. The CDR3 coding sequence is TGTGCCAGCAGTCATATCAAGGGCGGGATGTTCGAGCAGTACTTC. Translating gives CASSHIKGGMFEQYF.

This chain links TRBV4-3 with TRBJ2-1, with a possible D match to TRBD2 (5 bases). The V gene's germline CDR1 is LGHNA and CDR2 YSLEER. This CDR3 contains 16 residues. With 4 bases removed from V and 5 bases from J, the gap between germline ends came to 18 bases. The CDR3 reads CASSPGPYGVNNEQFF. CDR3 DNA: TGCGCCAGCAGCCCCGGCCCCTACGGGGTTAACAATGAGCAGTTCTTC.

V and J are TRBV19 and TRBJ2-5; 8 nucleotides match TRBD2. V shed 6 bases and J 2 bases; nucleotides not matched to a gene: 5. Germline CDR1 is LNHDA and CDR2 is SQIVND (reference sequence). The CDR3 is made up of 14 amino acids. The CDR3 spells CASRDLAGQETQYF. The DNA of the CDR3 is TGTGCCAGTAGGGACCTAGCGGGTCAAGAGACCCAGTACTTC.

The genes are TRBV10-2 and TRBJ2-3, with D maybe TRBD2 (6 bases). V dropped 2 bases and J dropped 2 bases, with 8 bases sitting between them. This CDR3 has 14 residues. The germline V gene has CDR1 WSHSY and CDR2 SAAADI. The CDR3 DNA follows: TGCGCCAGCAGTGAGCCGGGACTCACAGATACGCAGTATTTT. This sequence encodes CASSEPGLTDTQYF.

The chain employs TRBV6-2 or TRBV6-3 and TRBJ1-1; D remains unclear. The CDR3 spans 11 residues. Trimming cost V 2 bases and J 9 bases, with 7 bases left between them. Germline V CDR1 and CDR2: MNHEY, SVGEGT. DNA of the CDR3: TGTGCCAGCAGTTACCCGGGGAAAGCTTTCTTT. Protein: CASSYPGKAFF.

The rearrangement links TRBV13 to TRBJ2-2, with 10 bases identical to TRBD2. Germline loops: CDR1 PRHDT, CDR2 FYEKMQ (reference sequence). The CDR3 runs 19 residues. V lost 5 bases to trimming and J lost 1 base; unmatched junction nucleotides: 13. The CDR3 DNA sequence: TGTGCCAGCAGCCGTCCCCGCTCCCGACTAGCGGGGAACACCGGGGAGCTGTTTTTT. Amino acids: CASSRPRSRLAGNTGELFF. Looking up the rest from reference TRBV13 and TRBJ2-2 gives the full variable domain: AAGVIQSPRHLIKEKRETATLKCYPIPRHDTVYWYQQGPGQDPQFLISFYEKMQSDKGSIPDRFSAQQFSDYHSELNMSSLELGDSALYFCASSRPRSRLAGNTGELFFGEGSRLTVL.

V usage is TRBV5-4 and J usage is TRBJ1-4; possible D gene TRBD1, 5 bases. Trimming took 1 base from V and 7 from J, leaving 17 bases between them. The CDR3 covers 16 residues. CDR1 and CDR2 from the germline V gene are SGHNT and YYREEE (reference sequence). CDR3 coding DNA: TGTGCCAGCAGCTTGCCGGGAGGGACTACCCCTGAAAAACTGTTTTTT. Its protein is CASSLPGGTTPEKLFF.

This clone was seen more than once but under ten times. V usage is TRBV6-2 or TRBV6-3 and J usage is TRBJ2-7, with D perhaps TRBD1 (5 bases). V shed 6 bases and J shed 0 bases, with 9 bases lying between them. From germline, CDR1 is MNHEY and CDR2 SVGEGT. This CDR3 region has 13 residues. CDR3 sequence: CASSPDSSYEQYV. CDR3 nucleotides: TGTGCCAGCAGCCCTGACAGCTCCTACGAGCAGTACGTC.

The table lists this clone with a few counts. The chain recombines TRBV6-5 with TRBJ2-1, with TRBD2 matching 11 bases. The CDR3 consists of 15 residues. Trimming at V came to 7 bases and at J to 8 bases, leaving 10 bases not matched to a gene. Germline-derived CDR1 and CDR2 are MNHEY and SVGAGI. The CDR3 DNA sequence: TGTGCCAGCAATCGTAGCGGGGGGGCTTGCGATGAGCAGTTCTTC. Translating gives CASNRSGGACDEQFF.

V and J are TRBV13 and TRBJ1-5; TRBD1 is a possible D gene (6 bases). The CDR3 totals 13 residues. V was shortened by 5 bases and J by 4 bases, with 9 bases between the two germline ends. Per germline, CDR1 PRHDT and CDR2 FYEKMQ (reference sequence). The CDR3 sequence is CASSKDSNQPQHF. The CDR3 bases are TGTGCCAGCAGCAAGGACAGTAATCAGCCCCAGCATTTT.

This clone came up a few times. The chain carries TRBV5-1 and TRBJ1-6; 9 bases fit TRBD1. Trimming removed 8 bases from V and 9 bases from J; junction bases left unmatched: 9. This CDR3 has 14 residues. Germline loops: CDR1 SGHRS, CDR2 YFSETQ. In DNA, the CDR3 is TGCGCCAGTGGGGACAGGGATCTAGGTTCACCCCTCCACTTT. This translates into CASGDRDLGSPLHF.

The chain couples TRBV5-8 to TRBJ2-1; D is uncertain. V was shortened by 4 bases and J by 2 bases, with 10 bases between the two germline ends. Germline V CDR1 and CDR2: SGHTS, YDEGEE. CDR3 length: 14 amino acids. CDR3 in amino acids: CASSPHRAYNEQFF. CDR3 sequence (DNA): TGTGCCAGCAGCCCCCATCGGGCCTACAATGAGCAGTTCTTC.

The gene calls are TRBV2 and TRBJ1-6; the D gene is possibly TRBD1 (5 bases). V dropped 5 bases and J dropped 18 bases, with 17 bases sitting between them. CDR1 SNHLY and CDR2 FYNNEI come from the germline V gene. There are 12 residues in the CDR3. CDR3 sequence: CASSTGDFYPHF. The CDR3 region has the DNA TGTGCCAGCAGTACTGGGGACTTCTACCCCCACTTT.

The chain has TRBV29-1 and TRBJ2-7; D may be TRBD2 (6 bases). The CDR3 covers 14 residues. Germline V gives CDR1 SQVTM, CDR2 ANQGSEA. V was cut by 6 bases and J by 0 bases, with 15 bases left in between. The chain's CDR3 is CSVVPGLSSYEQYF. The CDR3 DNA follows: TGCAGCGTCGTTCCGGGACTGAGCTCCTACGAGCAGTACTTC.